The 23 T cell receptor beta chains below were found in one sample sequenced in a study of blood T cell repertoires in COVID-19 (dated by TCRdb to about 2020). Receptor libraries were prepared by the immunoSEQ multiplex PCR assay. TCRdb took this table from immuneACCESS and kept in-frame rearrangements with V and J called. Such tables lack part of the clones; where checked against another copy, unresolved V genes explain under half of the gap, and the rest is unexplained. This sample has some 530,000 clones in its table, and roughly 85% of those were observed once. The ten largest clones represent approximately 3.4% of the sample. Sequences were obtained from peripheral blood. These receptor sequences come from a human donor in a cohort sampled during active COVID-19.

This chain uses TRBV5-6 with TRBJ2-1; TRBD1 aligns across 11 bases. The trim removed 2 bases at V and 8 bases at J, leaving 6 bases unmatched. There are 15 residues in the CDR3. Looked up from germline, CDR1 is SGHDT and CDR2 is YYEEEE. In nucleotides, the CDR3 is TGTGCCAGCAGCTTCCCCGGGACAGGGGGTCATGAGCAGTTCTTC. It encodes CASSFPGTGGHEQFF.

The chain combines TRBV7-3 with TRBJ2-2, with 10 nucleotides matching TRBD2. V lost 2 bases and J lost 4; bases outside the gene matches: 4. Germline CDR1 SGHTA, CDR2 FQGTGA. This CDR3 comprises 16 residues. The CDR3 loop reads CASSLQAGGTTGELFF. DNA of the CDR3: TGTGCCAGCAGCTTACAAGCGGGAGGGACCACCGGGGAGCTGTTTTTT.

This sequence joins TRBV10-3 and TRBJ1-4; tentatively, D is TRBD1 (5 bases). Trimming removed 6 bases at V and 2 bases at J, with 10 bases between. The CDR3 sequence is 14 residues long. Germline lookup yields CDR1 ENHRY and CDR2 SYGVKD. CDR3 residues: CAIRPGLTNEKLFF. The CDR3 DNA reads TGTGCCATCAGACCAGGGTTGACTAATGAAAAACTGTTTTTT.

Only one count was recorded for this clone. CDR3 nucleotide sequence: TGCGCCAGCAGCGAGGACAGGTTGAACACTGAAGCTTTCTTT. This gives the protein CASSEDRLNTEAFF. The genes are TRBV5-1 and TRBJ1-1; 7 nucleotides line up with TRBD1. CDR3 size: 14 residues. CDR1 and CDR2 from the germline V gene are SGHRS and YFSETQ. V lost 4 bases, J lost 0 bases, and 3 bases stayed unmatched.

This clone has just a few counts. This chain joins TRBV30 and TRBJ1-2, with D possibly being TRBD1 (6 bases). The V gene lost 2 bases and the J gene lost 9 bases, with 16 bases spanning the gap. The V gene's germline CDR1 is GTSNPN and CDR2 SVGIG (reference sequence). The CDR3 consists of 13 residues. CDR3 nucleotide sequence: TGTGCCTGGAGTCCTCGGACAGTTAGTAGCTACACCTTC. It codes for CAWSPRTVSSYTF.

V and J are TRBV20-1 and TRBJ2-1; D possibly corresponds to TRBD2 (6 bases). The V end was cut by 6 bases, the J end by 11 bases, with 14 bases between. Germline-derived CDR1 and CDR2 are DFQATT and SNEGSKA (reference sequence). This CDR3 spans 11 amino acids. CDR3: CSATRAGQQFF. The CDR3 nucleotides are TGCAGTGCAACCCGGGCGGGACAGCAGTTCTTC.

The gene calls are TRBV9 and TRBJ2-3; 15 nucleotides match TRBD2. The CDR3 length is 18 residues. The junction had 6 bases not matched to a gene; V was cut back by 4 bases and J by 0 bases. Germline CDR1 reads SGDLS; CDR2 reads YYNGEE. For the CDR3, the DNA is TGTGCCAGCAGCCCTATCGGACTAGCGGGGGGGAGCACAGATACGCAGTATTTT. Encoded protein: CASSPIGLAGGSTDTQYF.

The rearrangement joins TRBV3-1 (or the pseudogene TRBV3-2) to TRBJ2-7; 10 positions match TRBD2. With V trimmed by 0 bases and J by 0 bases, 5 bases remained unmatched. Germline CDR1 is LGHDT and CDR2 is YNNKEL (reference sequence). The CDR3 is 17 residues long. The CDR3 is CASSQDPSGSISYEQYF. CDR3 DNA sequence: TGTGCCAGCAGCCAAGATCCTAGCGGGAGTATCTCCTACGAGCAGTACTTC.

The genes are TRBV3-1 (or the pseudogene TRBV3-2) and TRBJ1-4; D might be TRBD1 (5 bases). CDR3 length equals 16 residues. Germline CDR1 and CDR2: LGHDT and YNNKEL (reference sequence). V was pared by 4 bases and J by 7 bases, with 19 bases between. The CDR3 DNA reads as TGTGCCAGCAGCCCCTACCACAGGCCCGGCGGTGAAAAACTGTTTTTT. It yields the protein CASSPYHRPGGEKLFF.

The chain recombines TRBV28 with TRBJ2-1; D may be TRBD2 (5 bases). Trimming stripped 6 bases from V and 0 bases from J, with 12 bases between. Per germline, CDR1 MDHEN and CDR2 SYDVKM. The CDR3 extends over 15 amino acids. Written as DNA, the CDR3 is TGTGCCAGCAGGAGGACGGGGAGCTCCTACAATGAGCAGTTCTTC. Translating it yields CASRRTGSSYNEQFF.

The rearrangement links TRBV19 to TRBJ2-7, with 7 bases matching TRBD1. Germline V CDR1 and CDR2: LNHDA, SQIVND (reference sequence). This CDR3 is built from 15 residues. J gave up 5 bases and V 5 bases, and 12 bases lay outside the gene matches. This chain's CDR3 is CASSPRQGRGNEQYF. In DNA, the CDR3 is TGTGCCAGTAGTCCTCGACAGGGTAGAGGAAACGAGCAGTACTTC.

Comments on this clone: Other DNA sequences within the sample encode an identical CDR3. The chain links TRBV28 to TRBJ1-5; TRBD1 aligns across 7 bases. Per the germline V gene, CDR1 is MDHEN and CDR2 is SYDVKM. The CDR3 is made up of 14 amino acids. V lost 6 bases and J lost 1; bases outside the gene matches: 3. The CDR3 DNA reads TGTGCCAGCAGCCCGGGACAGAGCAATCAGCCCCAGCATTTT. Translation gives CASSPGQSNQPQHF.

This sequence joins TRBV1 and TRBJ2-6; whether TRBD2, the table's D call, matches the DNA was not checked. TRBV1 is a listed pseudogene. CDR3 length: 15 residues. Here the CDR3 reads CTSSQEESGANVLTF. The CDR3 DNA follows: TGCACCAGCAGCCAAGAGGAGTCTGGGGCCAACGTCCTGACTTTC.

The chain has TRBV3-1 (or the pseudogene TRBV3-2) and TRBJ2-3; 8 bases are shared with TRBD1. Looked up from germline, CDR1 is LGHDT and CDR2 is YNNKEL (reference sequence). The CDR3 length is 16 residues. V shed 2 bases and J 2 bases; nucleotides not matched to a gene: 6. DNA for the CDR3: TGTGCCAGCAGCCAATCTGACAGGGGATACACAGATACGCAGTATTTT. Translation: CASSQSDRGYTDTQYF.

The J gene is TRBJ2-3, the V gene TRBV29-1; unclear D gene. Germline-derived CDR1 and CDR2 are SQVTM and ANQGSEA. V was pared by 5 bases and J by 2 bases, with 14 bases between. This CDR3 spans 14 amino acids. The CDR3: CSVRGGRNTDTQYF. DNA of the CDR3: TGCAGCGTTCGAGGTGGAAGAAACACAGATACGCAGTATTTT.

The chain combines TRBV27 with TRBJ1-2, with 9 bases matching TRBD1. CDR1 and CDR2 (germline): MNHEY, SMNVEV (reference sequence). This CDR3 is 16 amino acids long. The J segment lost 6 bases and the V segment lost 6 bases, leaving 14 bases of the junction unmatched. The CDR3, as DNA: TGTGCCAGCAGCCAAACTCCACAGGGGGCGATTGATGGCTACACCTTC. Translating it yields CASSQTPQGAIDGYTF.

J is TRBJ2-1 and V is TRBV9; D gene ambiguous. V lost 4 bases, J lost 2 bases, and 7 bases lay in between. Germline V gene lookup returns CDR1 SGDLS and CDR2 YYNGEE. The CDR3 covers 13 residues. In DNA, the CDR3 is TGTGCCAGCAGCAAACTTGCCTACAATGAGCAGTTCTTC. It codes for CASSKLAYNEQFF.

Only a few counts were recorded for this clone. V and J are TRBV7-8 and TRBJ2-4; 9 nucleotides agree with TRBD1. With 5 bases clipped from V and 6 bases from J, the junction kept 8 bases outside the gene matches. CDR3 size: 15 residues. CDR1 is SGHVS, CDR2 FQNEAQ, per germline. The CDR3, as DNA: TGTGCCAGCAGCCCACAGGGGGCCTCCGGAAACATTCAGTACTTC. It specifies CASSPQGASGNIQYF.

The chain has TRBV5-8 and TRBJ1-1; unclear D gene. Germline CDR1 and CDR2: SGHTS and YDEGEE. V was clipped by 2 bases and J by 8 bases, with 16 bases between them. CDR3 length: 14 residues. CDR3 coding DNA: TGTGCCAGCAGCTTATCCCTTTCGGTCGTAGAAGCTTTCTTT. Protein: CASSLSLSVVEAFF.

The sample holds a few counts of this clone. The chain links TRBV3-1 (or the pseudogene TRBV3-2) to TRBJ1-3; D not resolved. The CDR3 runs to 15 residues. CDR1 and CDR2 (germline): LGHDT, YNNKEL (reference sequence). V lost 4 bases and J 0 bases, leaving 10 bases between the germline ends. The DNA for the CDR3 is TGTGCCAGCAGCCCCGACTCCCTCTCTGGAAACACCATATATTTT. Protein sequence: CASSPDSLSGNTIYF.

The V call is TRBV7-9, the J call TRBJ2-1; 11 bases are a match to TRBD2. Germline trimming cut 0 bases from V and 4 bases from J; bases unmatched to any gene: 5. CDR3 length: 17 amino acids. CDR1 is SEHNR, CDR2 FQNEAQ, per germline (reference sequence). CDR3 in amino acids: CASSLARLAGGYNEQFF. CDR3 nucleotide sequence: TGTGCCAGCAGCTTAGCGCGGCTAGCGGGGGGTTACAATGAGCAGTTCTTC.

This chain joins TRBV29-1 and TRBJ2-7, with D possibly being TRBD1 (6 bases). The CDR3 extends over 13 amino acids. Germline V gene lookup returns CDR1 SQVTM and CDR2 ANQGSEA. Trimming took 3 bases from V and 3 from J, leaving 12 bases between them. The CDR3 loop is CSVEGAGDYEQYF. CDR3 sequence (DNA): TGCAGCGTTGAGGGGGCAGGGGACTACGAGCAGTACTTC.

This chain uses TRBV6-5 with TRBJ2-5; possibly TRBD1 for D (6 bases). This CDR3 has 13 amino acids. Germline lookup yields CDR1 MNHEY and CDR2 SVGAGI. Trimming shortened V by 8 bases and J by 5 bases, and 15 bases separated the two germline ends. This CDR3 is CASSQGSMETQYF. The CDR3, as DNA: TGTGCCAGCTCGCAGGGGAGTATGGAGACCCAGTACTTC.